The next 24 T cell receptor beta chains were all read from a single sample in a study of T cell repertoires in cytomegalovirus infection. TCRdb analysed the reads with MiXCR anew, one entry per CDR3 protein. The repertoire holds hundreds of thousands of distinct CDR3 sequences, with 32% as singletons. The antigens of these receptors remain unknown. The sequencing used cultured CD8+ T cells from PBMCs, collected from culture after CMV antigen stimulation. The origin of the receptors is a human donor in good health (CMV status not recorded). Some clones in this sample may be carry-over from other donors' samples.

This clonotype was seen more than once but under ten times. The rearrangement links TRBV7-9 to TRBJ2-1; 7 nucleotides line up with TRBD1. The CDR3 has 13 residues. The V gene's germline CDR1 is SEHNR and CDR2 FQNEAQ (reference sequence). J gave up 7 bases and V 4 bases, and 4 bases lay outside the gene matches. The CDR3 DNA is TGTGCCAGCAGCTCGACAGGGATAAATGAGCAGTTCTTC. Its translation: CASSSTGINEQFF. Using reference TRBV7-9 and TRBJ2-1 for the parts outside the CDR3, the full variable domain is DTGVSQNPRHKITKRGQNVTFRCDPISEHNRLYWYRQTLGQGPEFLTYFQNEAQLEKSRLLSDRFSAERPKGSFSTLEIQRTEQGDSAMYLCASSSTGINEQFFGPGTRLTVL.

As to this clonotype: At one end the junction does not follow the germline gene, possibly because of a read error. V is TRBV27 and J is TRBJ1-1; D unresolved. Germline CDR1 reads MNHEY; CDR2 reads SMNVEV (reference sequence). CDR3 length equals 14 residues. CDR3 coding DNA: TGTGCCAGCAGTTTTGGCAGTGTGAATACTGAAGCTTTCTTT. Its protein product is CASSFGSVNTEAFF.

In its sample, this clonotype was seen a few times. V is TRBV12-5 and J is TRBJ2-7; perhaps TRBD1 as D (6 bases). The CDR3 length is 16 residues. Germline CDR1 and CDR2: LGHNT and FRNRAP. The V end was cut by 1 base, the J end by 2 bases, with 15 bases between. CDR3 bases: TGTGCTAGTGGTTTGGACCGACAGGTATTACCCTACGAGCAGTACTTC. It translates to CASGLDRQVLPYEQYF. Full variable domain (rest looked up from reference TRBV12-5 and TRBJ2-7): DARVTQTPRHKVTEMGQEVTMRCQPILGHNTVFWYRQTMMQGLELLAYFRNRAPLDDSGMPKDRFSAEMPDATLATLKIQPSEPRDSAVYFCASGLDRQVLPYEQYFGPGTRLTVT.

The chain is built from TRBV6-5 and TRBJ2-2; the D gene is possibly TRBD1 (6 bases). There are 15 residues in the CDR3. Germline V gene data show CDR1 as MNHEY and CDR2 as SVGAGI. V lost 0 bases and J lost 5, with 10 bases in between. CDR3 sequence: CASSYSGTTTGELFF. The CDR3 DNA reads TGTGCCAGCAGTTACTCGGGGACAACTACCGGGGAGCTGTTTTTT.

This clonotype occurred many times. The chain joins TRBV7-8 to TRBJ2-1; D gene unclear. Germline V gene sequence: CDR1 SGHVS, CDR2 FQNEAQ. V lost 1 base to trimming and J lost 5 bases, with 6 bases between them. This CDR3 region has 13 residues. CDR3: CASSLVRNNEQFF. The DNA for the CDR3 is TGTGCCAGCAGCTTAGTCAGAAACAATGAGCAGTTCTTC.

This clonotype was seen a handful of times. V and J are TRBV7-9 and TRBJ2-5, with 7 bases lining up with TRBD1. Germline-derived CDR1 and CDR2 are SEHNR and FQNEAQ (reference sequence). V was pared by 5 bases and J by 5 bases, with 2 bases of the junction left unmatched. This CDR3 is 12 amino acids long. The CDR3 reads CASSATGETQYF. The CDR3 bases are TGTGCCAGCAGCGCGACAGGGGAGACCCAGTACTTC.

The table lists this clonotype with a few counts. The V gene is TRBV9, the J gene TRBJ2-1, with 8 positions matching TRBD2. This CDR3 contains 17 residues. Trimming took 3 bases from V and 0 from J; bases not matched to a gene: 8. CDR1 is SGDLS, CDR2 YYNGEE, per germline. The chain's CDR3 is CASSAGGAFSSYNEQFF. Written as DNA, the CDR3 is TGTGCCAGCAGCGCCGGGGGGGCATTCAGCTCCTACAATGAGCAGTTCTTC.

V gene TRBV6-5 combines with J gene TRBJ2-7; a weak D match, TRBD1 (5 bases). CDR3 length: 13 amino acids. The V gene lost 6 bases and the J gene lost 4 bases, with 13 bases spanning the gap. Germline V gene data show CDR1 as MNHEY and CDR2 as SVGAGI. The CDR3 DNA reads as TGTGCCAGCAGCCCAAATCAGGGATACGAGCAGTACGTC. This gives the protein CASSPNQGYEQYV.

This clonotype was counted only a few times. The chain recombines TRBV7-2 with TRBJ1-3; D is unresolved. The V gene's germline CDR1 is SGHTA and CDR2 FQGNSA. Trimming pared 2 bases from V and 8 bases from J, leaving 16 bases between. The CDR3 length is 15 residues. CDR3 region: CASSLSFLEDDTIYF. The CDR3 region has the DNA TGTGCCAGCAGCTTAAGCTTCTTAGAGGACGACACCATATATTTT.

This clonotype turned up a few times. The CDR3, as DNA: TGTGCCAGCAGTTTCAGGATTCCGAACACTGAAGCTTTCTTT. This translates into CASSFRIPNTEAFF. This chain connects TRBV12-3 or TRBV12-4 to TRBJ1-1; no firm D call. CDR3 size: 14 residues. Trimming shortened V by 3 bases and J by 1 base, and 9 bases separated the two germline ends.

The V and J genes are TRBV6-4 and TRBJ1-2; no firm D call. Trimming removed 6 bases at V and 2 bases at J, with 7 bases between. The CDR3 consists of 12 residues. The germline CDR1 and CDR2 sequences are MRHNA and SNTAGT. CDR3 region: CASRISNYGYTF. The CDR3 coding sequence is TGTGCCAGCAGGATAAGCAACTATGGCTACACCTTC.

In this sample, this clonotype turned up a few times. V and J are TRBV7-9 and TRBJ1-2, with 7 bases that match TRBD1. Germline CDR1 and CDR2: SEHNR and FQNEAQ (reference sequence). The CDR3 covers 15 residues. V shed 5 bases, J shed 0 bases, and the junction held 6 bases outside the gene matches. CDR3 DNA sequence: TGTGCCAGCAGCGCCCGGACAGGAGCTAACTATGGCTACACCTTC. This translates into CASSARTGANYGYTF.

The chain links TRBV7-9 to TRBJ2-3, with 12 nucleotides matching TRBD2. V lost 5 bases and J lost 4; bases outside the gene matches: 7. The CDR3 is made up of 16 amino acids. Germline V gives CDR1 SEHNR, CDR2 FQNEAQ (reference sequence). DNA for the CDR3: TGTGCCAGCAGCCGACTAGCGGGGGATTCCCCAGATACGCAGTATTTT. This gives the protein CASSRLAGDSPDTQYF.

The rearrangement uses TRBV6-6 and TRBJ2-2, with D unresolved. With 8 bases removed from V and 8 bases from J, the gap between germline ends came to 9 bases. Germline V CDR1 and CDR2: MNHNY, SVGAGI (reference sequence). The CDR3 is 11 amino acids. This chain's CDR3 is CASGITGELFF. For the CDR3, the DNA is TGTGCCAGCGGGATTACTGGGGAGCTGTTTTTT.

The rearrangement uses TRBV6-2 or TRBV6-3 and TRBJ1-5; D gene uncertain. This CDR3 is built from 14 residues. CDR1 and CDR2 (germline): MNHEY, SVGEGT. Trimming took off 6 bases at V and 3 bases at J, with 12 bases between the two ends. CDR3 sequence (DNA): TGTGCCAGCAGAACGGTGGCAGACAATCAGCCCCAGCATTTT. Translation gives CASRTVADNQPQHF.

V and J are TRBV11-2 and TRBJ1-3, with D possibly being TRBD1 (5 bases). The V gene's germline CDR1 is SGHAT and CDR2 FQNNGV. This CDR3 contains 16 residues. Trimming shortened V by 0 bases and J by 3 bases, and 12 bases separated the two germline ends. This chain's CDR3 is CASSLEEGVFGNTIYF. The CDR3 region has the DNA TGTGCCAGCAGCTTAGAGGAAGGGGTCTTTGGAAACACCATATATTTT.

The chain joins TRBV29-1 to TRBJ2-5, with D uncertain. From germline, CDR1 is SQVTM and CDR2 ANQGSEA. V was pared by 7 bases and J by 4 bases, with 28 bases between. The length of the CDR3 is 17 residues. The CDR3: CSAGRLVRSDPGETQYF. DNA of the CDR3: TGCAGCGCCGGCCGACTGGTACGATCAGACCCGGGAGAGACCCAGTACTTC.

This clonotype has a handful of counts. The chain couples TRBV15 to TRBJ2-7; D is unresolved. V lost 0 bases and J lost 1, with 13 bases in between. Germline CDR1 LNHNV, CDR2 YYDKDF (reference sequence). The CDR3 is 16 amino acids. The CDR3 DNA reads as TGTGCCACCAGCAGAGATCGGCTCGAAGCATCCTACGAGCAGTACTTC. Its translation: CATSRDRLEASYEQYF.

This rearrangement joins TRBV7-6 to TRBJ2-2, with a weak D call TRBD2 (6 bases). V was cut by 3 bases and J by 4 bases, with 9 bases left in between. Germline V gene data show CDR1 as SGHVS and CDR2 as FNYEAQ. The CDR3 length is 14 residues. As DNA, the CDR3 is TGTGCCAGCAGCTTGGGACTGAGCACCGGGGAGCTGTTTTTT. This translates into CASSLGLSTGELFF.

This chain links TRBV19 with TRBJ2-5, with D possibly TRBD1 on 6 matching bases. Germline V gene sequence: CDR1 LNHDA, CDR2 SQIVND (reference sequence). The germline V and J ends were trimmed by 3 bases and 5 bases, with 22 bases remaining between them. The CDR3 consists of 17 residues. CDR3 nucleotides: TGTGCCAGTAGTATCCCATCAGGGGCAAGTGGGGAGGAGACCCAGTACTTC. It specifies CASSIPSGASGEETQYF.

This clonotype turned up a few times. The V gene is TRBV7-9, the J gene TRBJ2-1; unclear D gene. The CDR3 runs to 12 residues. The V gene lost 6 bases and the J gene lost 12 bases, with 15 bases spanning the gap. CDR1 and CDR2 (germline): SEHNR, FQNEAQ (reference sequence). The CDR3 here is CASRLGSEGQFF. The CDR3 DNA follows: TGTGCCAGCAGACTGGGATCCGAAGGGCAGTTCTTC.

In its sample, this clonotype was seen many times. The V gene is TRBV7-6, the J gene TRBJ2-1; 9 positions agree with TRBD1. The ends lost 5 bases at V and 6 bases at J; junction bases unmatched: 8. Germline loops: CDR1 SGHVS, CDR2 FNYEAQ. CDR3 length: 15 amino acids. DNA of the CDR3: TGTGCCAGCAGCCCAACAGGGGGCGTGGGCAATGAGCAGTTCTTC. Its protein is CASSPTGGVGNEQFF.

This clonotype was counted ten times or more. J is TRBJ1-4 and V is TRBV7-8; TRBD1 aligns across 8 bases. J gave up 7 bases and V 5 bases, and 15 bases lay outside the gene matches. From germline, CDR1 is SGHVS and CDR2 FQNEAQ. The CDR3 runs 17 residues. The CDR3 coding sequence is TGTGCCAGCAGCCCCCGGACAGGGCAAGGGGATTCTGAAAAACTGTTTTTT. As protein: CASSPRTGQGDSEKLFF.

The chain carries TRBV6-2 or TRBV6-3 and TRBJ1-1, with TRBD1 matching over 8 bases. The trim removed 6 bases at V and 5 bases at J, leaving 8 bases unmatched. The germline V gene has CDR1 MNHEY and CDR2 SVGEGT. The CDR3 spans 14 residues. CDR3 residues: CASRNTGGRTEAFF. The CDR3 DNA is TGTGCCAGCAGAAATACAGGGGGTAGGACTGAAGCTTTCTTT.